The rows below give T cell receptor beta chains drawn from one sample of a study of OX40 agonist ivuxolimab in advanced cancers. Generated by immunoSEQ multiplex PCR, the TCRdb table keeps only in-frame clones and is missing some. Among around 86,000 clones listed, about four fifths were seen once. The source material was CD4+ or CD8+ T cells sorted from blood, sampled in a trial of the OX40 agonist ivuxolimab. The receptors originated from an adult with an advanced solid tumor such as melanoma, head and neck, liver or kidney cancer. Both conserved end residues are part of each CDR3.

J: TRBJ2-3
V: TRBV4-1
CDR3: CASSRQGGPDTQYF

J: TRBJ2-2
V: TRBV11-2
CDR3: CASSPVLAGELFF

J: TRBJ2-7
V: TRBV7-8
CDR3: CASSLRPDYEQYF

J: TRBJ2-2
V: TRBV21-1
CDR3: CASSKERTTNTGELFF

J: TRBJ2-5
V: TRBV7-2
CDR3: CASSSRVDRGGETQYF

J: TRBJ2-3
V: TRBV7-9
CDR3: CASSFSPGQARTDTQYF

J: TRBJ1-3
V: TRBV6-6
CDR3: CASSYGQSGAGNTIYF

J: TRBJ1-2
V: TRBV7-7
CDR3: CASSLGPGQGTHGYTF

J: TRBJ1-1
V: TRBV7-2
CDR3: CASSDLTYRGKTEAFF

J: TRBJ1-6
V: TRBV12-5
CDR3: CASGLVDMRDFLWNNSPLHF

J: TRBJ2-2
V: TRBV5-1
CDR3: CASSPQGESAGELFF

J: TRBJ2-5
V: TRBV6-5
CDR3: CASRTWGREETQYF

J: TRBJ1-2
V: TRBV4-1
CDR3: CASSHSLQTNYGYTF

J: TRBJ1-1
V: TRBV7-8
CDR3: CASSGRRDRDTEAFF

J: TRBJ2-1
V: TRBV7-6
CDR3: CASSLRPLPYNEQFF

J: TRBJ2-7
V: TRBV7-9
CDR3: CASSRDNEQYF

J: TRBJ1-1
V: TRBV10-3
CDR3: CAISGLPGQGGTEAFF

J: TRBJ2-7
V: TRBV2
CDR3: CASMGTGREQYF

J: TRBJ2-1
V: TRBV10-3
CDR3: CAISSLAGNNEQFF

J: TRBJ2-7
V: TRBV4-3
CDR3: CASSQTLAGSYYEQYF

J: TRBJ2-3
V: TRBV9
CDR3: CASSALAGGETDTQYF

J: TRBJ1-6
V: TRBV7-2
CDR3: CASSFPPGQGDSPLHF

J: TRBJ1-2
V: TRBV28
CDR3: CASSLGGYGYTF

J: TRBJ1-2
V: TRBV19
CDR3: CASSLSGAGYGYTF

J: TRBJ1-2
V: TRBV7-2
CDR3: CASSFLSNPRDNYGYTF

J: TRBJ2-2
V: TRBV27
CDR3: CASRPGTSGTGELFF

J: TRBJ1-2
V: TRBV11-2
CDR3: CASSFSLDRDGYTF

J: TRBJ1-1
V: TRBV7-9
CDR3: CASSSLGGGGTEAFF

J: TRBJ1-4
V: TRBV11-1
CDR3: CASSSSRLPTNEKLFF

J: TRBJ1-1
V: TRBV19
CDR3: CASSISGMNTEAFF

J: TRBJ1-2
V: TRBV7-2
CDR3: CASSSDGNYGYTF